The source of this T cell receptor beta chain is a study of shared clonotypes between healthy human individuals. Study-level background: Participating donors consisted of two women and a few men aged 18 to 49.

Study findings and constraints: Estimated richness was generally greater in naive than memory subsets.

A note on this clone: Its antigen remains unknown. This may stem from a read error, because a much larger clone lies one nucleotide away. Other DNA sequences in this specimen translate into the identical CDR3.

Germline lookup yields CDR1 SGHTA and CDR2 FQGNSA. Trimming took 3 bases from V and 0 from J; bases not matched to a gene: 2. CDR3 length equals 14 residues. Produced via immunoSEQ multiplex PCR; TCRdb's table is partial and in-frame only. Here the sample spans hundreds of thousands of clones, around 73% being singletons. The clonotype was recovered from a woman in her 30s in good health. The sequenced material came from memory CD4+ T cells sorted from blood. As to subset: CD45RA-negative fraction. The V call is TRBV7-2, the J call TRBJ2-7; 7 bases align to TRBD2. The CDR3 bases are TGTGCCAGCAGCTTTCAGCGGGACTCCTACGAGCAGTACTTC. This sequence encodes CASSFQRDSYEQYF.